The 15 T cell receptor beta chains presented below share a single source sample, sequenced in a study of human T cells and chemical hapten exposure. TCRdb redid the calling of the 5' RACE reads with MiXCR, one entry per CDR3 protein. The sample comprises approximately 80,000 distinct CDR3 sequences, 15% of which are singletons, and nearly 7% rests with the top ten. Total RNA extraction was carried out from unfractionated whole blood. Every receptor here comes from a female donor in good health.

The J gene is TRBJ2-3, the V gene TRBV29-1; 7 bases align to TRBD2. Germline V gene lookup returns CDR1 SQVTM and CDR2 ANQGSEA. The junction had 10 bases not matched to a gene; V was cut back by 0 bases and J by 1 base. The CDR3 spans 17 residues. The CDR3 sequence: CSVEDGAGVYGTDTQYF. The CDR3 nucleotides are TGCAGCGTTGAAGACGGTGCGGGAGTGTACGGCACAGATACGCAGTATTTT.

This clonotype has more than one count but fewer than ten. The chain carries TRBV15 and TRBJ2-1, with 9 nucleotides matching TRBD1. Germline V gives CDR1 LNHNV, CDR2 YYDKDF (reference sequence). This CDR3 comprises 17 residues. J was trimmed by 8 bases and V by 0 bases; bases with no gene match: 11. CDR3 amino acids: CATSRDRAQGAVDEQFF. The DNA for the CDR3 is TGTGCCACCAGCAGAGATAGGGCACAGGGGGCGGTCGATGAGCAGTTCTTC.

The V call is TRBV19, the J call TRBJ2-2; D gene uncertain. The CDR3 is 15 residues long. Germline CDR1 and CDR2: LNHDA and SQIVND (reference sequence). Trimming stripped 4 bases from V and 6 bases from J, with 15 bases between. The CDR3 DNA reads as TGTGCCAGTAGTACCCACTCGACTGGCGCCGGGGAGCTGTTTTTT. Its translation is CASSTHSTGAGELFF.

This clonotype was seen repeatedly, ten times or more. This chain joins TRBV20-1 and TRBJ2-7, with TRBD2 matching over 7 bases. Germline loops: CDR1 DFQATT, CDR2 SNEGSKA (reference sequence). Losses at the gene ends were 3 bases for V and 2 bases for J; bases not matched to a gene: 7. CDR3 size: 14 residues. CDR3 in DNA: TGCAGTGCTAGCCGAGGGGAGGGCCCCTACGAGCAGTACTTC. Its translation is CSASRGEGPYEQYF.

V and J are TRBV2 and TRBJ1-2; no clear D gene. Germline V gene sequence: CDR1 SNHLY, CDR2 FYNNEI. The ends were cut back, 2 bases at V and 2 bases at J, with 12 bases in the middle. The CDR3 has 15 amino acids. CDR3 sequence (DNA): TGTGCCAGCAGTGAATCACCCTTACAAAACTATGGCTACACCTTC. Its protein is CASSESPLQNYGYTF.

This clonotype was recorded many times. V and J are TRBV7-9 and TRBJ1-2; the D gene is possibly TRBD1 (5 bases). The CDR3 has 16 amino acids. The V gene lost 1 base and the J gene lost 6 bases, with 18 bases spanning the gap. In germline, CDR1 is SEHNR, CDR2 FQNEAQ (reference sequence). CDR3 loop: CASSLGGQQASHGYTF. The CDR3 DNA follows: TGTGCCAGCAGCTTAGGGGGTCAACAGGCATCTCATGGCTACACCTTC.

This clonotype was seen ten or more times. The chain links TRBV20-1 to TRBJ1-1; 7 bases fit TRBD1. CDR3 size: 12 residues. Looked up from germline, CDR1 is DFQATT and CDR2 is SNEGSKA (reference sequence). J gave up 5 bases and V 5 bases, and 5 bases lay outside the gene matches. CDR3 sequence (DNA): TGCAGTGCTGGACTACAGGGGACTGAAGCTTTCTTT. Translated, it gives CSAGLQGTEAFF.

This clonotype has just a few counts. The rearrangement links TRBV12-3 or TRBV12-4 to TRBJ2-3; a weak D match, TRBD2 (5 bases). The germline V and J ends were trimmed by 2 bases and 5 bases, with 8 bases remaining between them. This CDR3 has 13 residues. This chain's CDR3 is CASSLIEGDTQYF. Written as DNA, the CDR3 is TGTGCCAGCAGTTTAATCGAGGGAGATACGCAGTATTTT.

The gene calls are TRBV2 and TRBJ1-3, with 10 bases matching TRBD1. V lost 4 bases and J lost 2; bases outside the gene matches: 5. The CDR3 is 16 amino acids. CDR1 is SNHLY, CDR2 FYNNEI, per germline. DNA of the CDR3: TGTGCCAGCAGTGTTTCGGGGACAGGGGCTGGAAACACCATATATTTT. Protein sequence: CASSVSGTGAGNTIYF.

V gene TRBV20-1 combines with J gene TRBJ2-3; tentatively, D is TRBD2 (6 bases). Germline assignment: CDR1 DFQATT and CDR2 SNEGSKA (reference sequence). Trimming pared 6 bases from V and 11 bases from J, leaving 30 bases between. This CDR3 has 16 residues. CDR3 residues: CSAPGRAAGTLGGQYF. For the CDR3, the DNA is TGCAGTGCCCCCGGGCGTGCGGCGGGAACCCTGGGGGGGCAGTATTTT.

This clonotype appeared a few times. The genes are TRBV20-1 and TRBJ1-4; TRBD1 aligns across 9 bases. CDR3 length: 15 amino acids. V lost 3 bases, J lost 8 bases, and 10 bases stayed unmatched. CDR1 DFQATT and CDR2 SNEGSKA come from the germline V gene (reference sequence). CDR3 sequence reads: CSASDRGRNDEKLFF. CDR3 bases: TGCAGTGCTAGTGACAGGGGGAGGAATGACGAAAAACTGTTTTTT.

In regard to this clonotype: One junction end disagrees with the germline gene, perhaps due to a read error. The chain is built from TRBV12-3 or TRBV12-4 and TRBJ1-1; D call uncertain. The CDR3 spans 14 residues. DNA for the CDR3: TGTGCCAACAGTTTCGGACGGCGGAACACTGAAGCTTTCTTT. Translating it yields CANSFGRRNTEAFF.

This clonotype was counted only a few times. The chain is built from TRBV20-1 and TRBJ2-1; possibly TRBD2 for D (6 bases). The CDR3 covers 17 residues. V was clipped by 2 bases and J by 3 bases, with 20 bases between them. Germline V gene data show CDR1 as DFQATT and CDR2 as SNEGSKA (reference sequence). CDR3 sequence (DNA): TGCAGTGCTAGACGTCAATGGGGGGACCCCAACTACAATGAGCAGTTCTTC. Its protein product is CSARRQWGDPNYNEQFF.

A few counts support this clonotype. The chain carries TRBV4-1 and TRBJ2-7; D not certain. V was cut by 1 base and J by 1 base, with 11 bases left in between. The germline V gene encodes CDR1 MGHRA and CDR2 YSYEKL. CDR3 size: 15 residues. The CDR3 DNA follows: TGCGCCAGCAGCCAAGCCGAGTACAGTTCCTACGAGCAGTACTTC. Translating it yields CASSQAEYSSYEQYF.

The rearrangement links TRBV5-1 to TRBJ2-1; tentatively, D is TRBD1 or TRBD2 (5 bases each). The CDR3 sequence is 17 residues long. Germline V CDR1 and CDR2: SGHRS, YFSETQ. Trimming removed 0 bases from V and 5 bases from J, with 18 bases in between. The CDR3 reads CASSLGVGTVMDNEQFF. CDR3 coding DNA: TGCGCCAGCAGCTTGGGTGTGGGGACGGTGATGGACAATGAGCAGTTCTTC.